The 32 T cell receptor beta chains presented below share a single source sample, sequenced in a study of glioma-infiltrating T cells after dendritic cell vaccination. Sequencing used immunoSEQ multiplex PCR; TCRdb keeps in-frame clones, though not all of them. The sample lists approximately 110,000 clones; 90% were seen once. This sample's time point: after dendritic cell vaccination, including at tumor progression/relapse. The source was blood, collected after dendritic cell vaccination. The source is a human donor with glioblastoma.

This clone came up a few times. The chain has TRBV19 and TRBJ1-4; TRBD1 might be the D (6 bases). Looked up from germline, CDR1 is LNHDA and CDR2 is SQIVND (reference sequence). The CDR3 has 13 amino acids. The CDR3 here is CADRTAYGEKLFF. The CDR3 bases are TGTGCAGACAGGACAGCCTACGGTGAAAAACTGTTTTTT.

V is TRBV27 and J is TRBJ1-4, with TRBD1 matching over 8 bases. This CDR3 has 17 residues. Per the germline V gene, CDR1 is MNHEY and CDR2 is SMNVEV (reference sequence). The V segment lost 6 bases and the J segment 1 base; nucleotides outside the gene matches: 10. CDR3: CASSRRDRGGTNEKLFF. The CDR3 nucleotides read TGTGCCAGCAGCCGTCGAGACAGGGGTGGAACTAATGAAAAACTGTTTTTT.

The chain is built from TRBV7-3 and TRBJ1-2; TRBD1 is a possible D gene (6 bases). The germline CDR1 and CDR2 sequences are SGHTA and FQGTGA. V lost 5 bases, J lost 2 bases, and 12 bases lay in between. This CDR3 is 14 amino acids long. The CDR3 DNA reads TGTGCCAGCAGCCCATCTGGACAGAACTATGGCTACACCTTC. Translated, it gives CASSPSGQNYGYTF.

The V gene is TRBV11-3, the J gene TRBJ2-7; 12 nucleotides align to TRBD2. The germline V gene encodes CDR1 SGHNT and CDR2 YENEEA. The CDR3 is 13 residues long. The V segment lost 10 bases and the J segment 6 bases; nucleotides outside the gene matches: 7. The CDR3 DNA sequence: TGTGCCACATCTAGCGGGAGGGCGCGCGAGCAGTACTTC. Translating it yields CATSSGRAREQYF.

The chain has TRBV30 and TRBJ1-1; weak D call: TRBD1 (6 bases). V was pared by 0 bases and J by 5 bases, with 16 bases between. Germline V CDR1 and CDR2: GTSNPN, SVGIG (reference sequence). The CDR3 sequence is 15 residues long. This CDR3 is CAWSVDPVQGTEAFF. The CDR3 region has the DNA TGTGCCTGGAGTGTAGACCCGGTCCAGGGGACTGAAGCTTTCTTT.

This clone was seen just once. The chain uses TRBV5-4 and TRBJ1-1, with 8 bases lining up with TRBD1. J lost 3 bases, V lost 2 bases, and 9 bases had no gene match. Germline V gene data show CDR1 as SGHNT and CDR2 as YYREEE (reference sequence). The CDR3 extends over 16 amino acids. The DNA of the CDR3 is TGTGCCAGCAGCTTCCCAGGGGGCGCAGGTGACACTGAAGCTTTCTTT. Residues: CASSFPGGAGDTEAFF.

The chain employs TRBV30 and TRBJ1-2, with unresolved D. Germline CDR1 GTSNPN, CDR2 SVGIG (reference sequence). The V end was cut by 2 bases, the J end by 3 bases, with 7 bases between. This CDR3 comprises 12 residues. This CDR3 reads CAWSMGDYGYTF. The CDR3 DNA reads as TGTGCCTGGAGTATGGGCGACTATGGCTACACCTTC.

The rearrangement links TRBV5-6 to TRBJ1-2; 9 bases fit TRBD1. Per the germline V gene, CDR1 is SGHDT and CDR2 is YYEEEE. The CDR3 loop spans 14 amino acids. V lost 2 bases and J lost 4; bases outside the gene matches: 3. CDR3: CASSFGTGSYGYTF. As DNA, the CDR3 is TGTGCCAGCAGCTTTGGGACAGGGTCCTATGGCTACACCTTC.

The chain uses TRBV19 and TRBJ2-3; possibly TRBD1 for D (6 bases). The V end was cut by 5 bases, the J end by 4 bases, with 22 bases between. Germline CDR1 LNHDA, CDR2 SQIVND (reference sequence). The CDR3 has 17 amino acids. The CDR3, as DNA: TGTGCCAGTAGTGGGGTCCGGGACATGGGGCCCCCAGATACGCAGTATTTT. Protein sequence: CASSGVRDMGPPDTQYF.

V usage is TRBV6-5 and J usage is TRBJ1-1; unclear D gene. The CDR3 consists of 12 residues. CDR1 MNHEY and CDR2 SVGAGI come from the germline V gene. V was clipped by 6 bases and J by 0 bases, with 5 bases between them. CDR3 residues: CASSQLNTEAFF. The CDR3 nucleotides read TGTGCCAGCAGCCAGTTGAACACTGAAGCTTTCTTT.

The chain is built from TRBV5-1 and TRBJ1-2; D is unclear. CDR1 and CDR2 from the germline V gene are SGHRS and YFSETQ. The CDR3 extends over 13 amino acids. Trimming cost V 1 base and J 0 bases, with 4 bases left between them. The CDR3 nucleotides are TGCGCCAGCAGCTTGTCATCTAACTATGGCTACACCTTC. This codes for CASSLSSNYGYTF.

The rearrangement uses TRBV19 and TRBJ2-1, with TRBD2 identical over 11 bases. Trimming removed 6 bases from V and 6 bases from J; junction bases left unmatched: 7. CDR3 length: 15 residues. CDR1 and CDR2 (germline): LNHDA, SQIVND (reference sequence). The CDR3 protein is CASRPTSGSLNEQFF. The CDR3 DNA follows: TGTGCCAGTAGGCCAACTAGCGGGAGTCTCAATGAGCAGTTCTTC.

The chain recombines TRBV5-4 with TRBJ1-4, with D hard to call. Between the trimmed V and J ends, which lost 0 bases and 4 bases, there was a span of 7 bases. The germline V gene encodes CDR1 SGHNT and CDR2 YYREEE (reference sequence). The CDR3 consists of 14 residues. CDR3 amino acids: CASSLEGVNEKLFF. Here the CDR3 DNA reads TGTGCCAGCAGCTTGGAGGGAGTTAATGAAAAACTGTTTTTT.

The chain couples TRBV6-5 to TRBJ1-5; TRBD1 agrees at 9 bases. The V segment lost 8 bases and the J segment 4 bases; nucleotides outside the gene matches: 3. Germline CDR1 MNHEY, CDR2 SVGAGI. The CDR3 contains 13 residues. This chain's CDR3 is CASGQGRNQPQHF. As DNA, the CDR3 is TGTGCCAGCGGACAGGGGCGAAATCAGCCCCAGCATTTT.

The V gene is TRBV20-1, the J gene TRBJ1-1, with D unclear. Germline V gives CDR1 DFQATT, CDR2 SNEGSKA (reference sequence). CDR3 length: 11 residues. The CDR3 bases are TGCAGGGCTGGGTGGGGAGGTGAAGCTTTCTTT. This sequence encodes CRAGWGGEAFF.

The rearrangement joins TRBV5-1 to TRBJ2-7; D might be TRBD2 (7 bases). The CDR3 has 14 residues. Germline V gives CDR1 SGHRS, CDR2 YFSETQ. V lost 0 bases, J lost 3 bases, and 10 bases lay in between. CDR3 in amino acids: CASSLDREGYEQYF. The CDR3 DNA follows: TGCGCCAGCAGCTTGGACAGGGAGGGCTACGAGCAGTACTTC.

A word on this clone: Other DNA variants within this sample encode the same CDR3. The CDR3 here is CAWSVRGNQPQHF. CDR3 coding DNA: TGTGCCTGGAGTGTACGCGGGAATCAGCCCCAGCATTTT. V usage is TRBV30 and J usage is TRBJ1-5; D is uncertain. V dropped 0 bases and J dropped 4 bases, with 7 bases sitting between them. The germline V gene has CDR1 GTSNPN and CDR2 SVGIG (reference sequence). This CDR3 is 13 amino acids long.

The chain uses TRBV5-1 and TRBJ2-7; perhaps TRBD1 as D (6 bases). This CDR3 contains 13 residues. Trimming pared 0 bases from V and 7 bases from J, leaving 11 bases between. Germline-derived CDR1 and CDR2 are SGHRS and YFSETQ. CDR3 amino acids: CASSLVGAGEQYF. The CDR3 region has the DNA TGCGCCAGCAGCTTGGTGGGGGCGGGTGAGCAGTACTTC.

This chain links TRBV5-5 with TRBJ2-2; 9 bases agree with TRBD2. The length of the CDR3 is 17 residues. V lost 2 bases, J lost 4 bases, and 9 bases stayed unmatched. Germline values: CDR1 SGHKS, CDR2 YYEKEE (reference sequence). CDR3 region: CASSLDQREAFTGELFF. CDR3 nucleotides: TGTGCCAGCAGCTTAGATCAGCGGGAGGCCTTCACCGGGGAGCTGTTTTTT.

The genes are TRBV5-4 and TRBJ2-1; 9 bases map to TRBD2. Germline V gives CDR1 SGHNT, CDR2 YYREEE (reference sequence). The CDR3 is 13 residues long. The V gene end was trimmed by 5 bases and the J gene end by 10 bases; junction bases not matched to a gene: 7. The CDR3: CASSDPGLAEQFF. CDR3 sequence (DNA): TGTGCCAGCAGTGATCCGGGACTAGCAGAGCAGTTCTTC.

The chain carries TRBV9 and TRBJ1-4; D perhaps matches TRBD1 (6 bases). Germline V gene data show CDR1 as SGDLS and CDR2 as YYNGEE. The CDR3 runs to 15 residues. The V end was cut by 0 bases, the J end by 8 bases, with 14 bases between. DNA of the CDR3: TGTGCCAGCAGCGTAGCTGGCGGGGGGCGGGAAAAACTGTTTTTT. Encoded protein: CASSVAGGGREKLFF.

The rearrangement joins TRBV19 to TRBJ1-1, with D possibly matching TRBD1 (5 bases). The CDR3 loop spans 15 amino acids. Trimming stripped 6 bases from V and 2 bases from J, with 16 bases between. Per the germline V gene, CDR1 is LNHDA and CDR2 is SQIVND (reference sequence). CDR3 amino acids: CASSERSGGNTEAFF. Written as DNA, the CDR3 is TGTGCCAGTAGCGAGAGATCGGGGGGAAACACTGAAGCTTTCTTT.

This CDR3 is CASSFTGGLVTEAFF. DNA of the CDR3: TGTGCCAGCAGCTTCACAGGGGGGCTCGTCACTGAAGCTTTCTTT. The V call is TRBV7-9, the J call TRBJ1-1; 8 bases agree with TRBD1. Germline assignment: CDR1 SEHNR and CDR2 FQNEAQ (reference sequence). Trimming took 3 bases from V and 4 from J; bases not matched to a gene: 7. The CDR3 length is 15 residues.

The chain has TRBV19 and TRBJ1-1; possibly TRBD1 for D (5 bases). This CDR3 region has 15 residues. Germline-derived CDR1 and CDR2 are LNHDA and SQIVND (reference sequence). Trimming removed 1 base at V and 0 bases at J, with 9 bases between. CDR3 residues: CASSIGGRVNTEAFF. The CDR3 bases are TGTGCCAGTAGTATAGGTGGCAGGGTGAACACTGAAGCTTTCTTT. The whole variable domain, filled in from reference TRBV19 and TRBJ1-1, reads DGGITQSPKYLFRKEGQNVTLSCEQNLNHDAMYWYRQDPGQGLRLIYYSQIVNDFQKGDIAEGYSVSREKKESFPLTVTSAQKNPTAFYLCASSIGGRVNTEAFFGQGTRLTVV.

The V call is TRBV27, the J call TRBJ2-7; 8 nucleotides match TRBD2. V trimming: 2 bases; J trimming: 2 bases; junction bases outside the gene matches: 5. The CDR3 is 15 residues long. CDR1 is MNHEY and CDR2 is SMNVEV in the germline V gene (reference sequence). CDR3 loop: CASSLGRGAAYEQYF. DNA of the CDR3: TGTGCCAGCAGTTTAGGGCGGGGGGCCGCCTACGAGCAGTACTTC.

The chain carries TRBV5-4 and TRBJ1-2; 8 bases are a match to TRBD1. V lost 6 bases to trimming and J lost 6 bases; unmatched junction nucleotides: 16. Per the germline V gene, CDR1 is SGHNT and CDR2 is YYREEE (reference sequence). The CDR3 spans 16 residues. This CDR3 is CASTPPPGGDANGYTF. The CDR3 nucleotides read TGTGCCAGCACTCCACCCCCAGGGGGCGACGCTAATGGCTACACCTTC.

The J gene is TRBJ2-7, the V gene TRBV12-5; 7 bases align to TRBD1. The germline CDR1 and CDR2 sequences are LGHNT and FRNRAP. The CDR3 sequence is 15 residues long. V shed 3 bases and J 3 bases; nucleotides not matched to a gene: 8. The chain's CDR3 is CASGLEAGGLYEQYF. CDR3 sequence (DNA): TGTGCTAGTGGTTTAGAGGCAGGGGGTCTCTACGAGCAGTACTTC.

CDR3 in amino acids: CASSEDRATNEKLFF. Here the CDR3 DNA reads TGCGCCAGCAGTGAGGACAGAGCAACTAATGAAAAACTGTTTTTT. The V gene is TRBV10-2, the J gene TRBJ1-4, with a tentative D call TRBD1 (5 bases). Germline CDR1 and CDR2: WSHSY and SAAADI. The ends were cut back, 2 bases at V and 0 bases at J, with 7 bases in the middle. This CDR3 has 15 residues.

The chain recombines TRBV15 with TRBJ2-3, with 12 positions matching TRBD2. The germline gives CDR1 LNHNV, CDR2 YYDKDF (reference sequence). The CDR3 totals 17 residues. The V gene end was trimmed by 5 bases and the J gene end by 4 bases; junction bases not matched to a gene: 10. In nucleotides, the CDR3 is TGTGCCACCAGCTCCCAACCGGCTAGCGGGAGGGCAGATACGCAGTATTTT. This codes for CATSSQPASGRADTQYF.

This chain's CDR3 is CASSRGTGTGGSYEQYF. CDR3 DNA sequence: TGCGCCAGCAGCCGGGGCACCGGGACAGGGGGCTCCTACGAGCAGTACTTC. The genes are TRBV5-1 and TRBJ2-7; the match to TRBD1 covers 11 bases. CDR3 length equals 17 residues. The germline V gene encodes CDR1 SGHRS and CDR2 YFSETQ. Losses at the gene ends were 4 bases for V and 0 bases for J; bases not matched to a gene: 9.

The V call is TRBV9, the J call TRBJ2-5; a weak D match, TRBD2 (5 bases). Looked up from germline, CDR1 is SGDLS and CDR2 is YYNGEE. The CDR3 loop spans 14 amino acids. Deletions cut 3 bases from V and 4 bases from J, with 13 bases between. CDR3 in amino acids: CASSAHGVGETQYF. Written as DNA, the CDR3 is TGTGCCAGCAGCGCTCACGGGGTTGGAGAGACCCAGTACTTC.

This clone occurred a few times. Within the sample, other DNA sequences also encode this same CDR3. CDR3 coding DNA: TGCGCCAGCAGCTTGGACACCCCGAACACCGGGGAGCTGTTTTTT. Translating gives CASSLDTPNTGELFF. This chain uses TRBV5-1 with TRBJ2-2; D remains unclear. Trimming took 0 bases from V and 0 from J, leaving 6 bases between them. CDR3 size: 15 residues. Germline CDR1 reads SGHRS; CDR2 reads YFSETQ.